This TCR beta chain was sequenced during a study of tumor-infiltrating lymphocytes in primary liver carcinoma (dated by TCRdb to the late 2010s). General notes on the study: Between November 2015 and early 2016, 4 or 5 patients in China with histopathologically diagnosed primary liver carcinoma had surgical resection. Of the five patients (three men and two women, aged 30 to 69 years), four had hepatocellular carcinoma and one had combined HCC and intrahepatic cholangiocarcinoma. Tumors of the five patients were stage T1-T3 N0M0 with maximum diameters of about 4.2 to 10 cm. Each sample produced roughly 3.5 to 8 million productive TCRbeta reads, and read depth showed no significant difference between tissue types. For each liver tumor, the study sampled five regions along with adjacent normal tissue and blood, and applied TCRbeta repertoire sequencing, expression microarrays and whole-exome sequencing. A total of roughly 35 specimens from 5 patients underwent TCRbeta repertoire sequencing, comprising about 25 tumor regions, 5 adjacent noncancerous liver tissues and 5 peripheral blood samples. Technical replicate repertoires showed high reproducibility, with mean shared-clone rates roughly 0.89 and correlation coefficients above 0.95. Broad study findings and their caveats: Compared with blood, tumors had a significantly larger share of the repertoire taken up by the top 250 clones (p = 0.039). Only the TCR beta chain was sequenced, which likely underestimates true repertoire diversity because unpaired alpha chains were not captured. Repertoire overlap was higher between tumor regions (mean around 35%) than tumor-adjacent (approximately 17%) or tumor-blood (about 14%) pairs, consistent with antigen-driven expansion. The study included only four to six patients, and the authors note findings should be validated in a larger study. Since the samples were bulk and unsorted, there was no way to compare CD4+ and CD8+ T cell repertoires.

Blood RNA was extracted from unsorted whole blood with TRIzol reagent; germline DNA came from the DNeasy Blood & Tissue kit. Chronic HBV infection was present in the patients, and the patients were treatment-naive at sampling. Before surgery, approximately 3.6 milliliters of peripheral blood were drawn into K2EDTA tubes. A remark on this clonotype: Its antigen is not yet known. One end of the junction fails to match germline, which may point to a read error.

The CDR1 and CDR2 encoded by the germline V gene are SGHAT and FQNNGV. Spanning cysteine to phenylalanine, the CDR3 consists of 12 amino acids. The entry retains the CDR3 DNA only, 36 bases that are in frame from base 1. TCRbeta-specific cDNA was reverse-transcribed from approximately 500 ng total RNA using a constant-region primer and ProtoScript II reverse transcriptase. The TCRbeta libraries were prepared through three rounds of nested multiplex PCR following a slightly modified ARM-PCR procedure. The first two PCR rounds used multiplex TRBV1-TRBV30 forward primers with a Cbeta reverse primer, each for approximately 11 cycles. Sample barcodes and Illumina adapters were added in a final 25-cycle PCR with Deep VentR polymerase. Amplicons of 200-500 bp were gel-purified with a QIAquick gel extraction kit before sequencing. An Illumina HiSeq 2500 was used to sequence the TCRbeta amplicons with 250-bp paired-end reads. The paper's data handling went like this. Quality trimming of reads was performed with Trimmomatic v0.33, and paired reads were merged with FLASH v1.2.11 so that full CDR3 sequences could be recovered. V, D and J germline segments were assigned to the rearranged TCRbeta sequences using MiGEC v1.2.1b. Clonotype statistics and Shannon-Wiener diversity indices were computed with VDJtools v1.0.0. To cut down on sampling bias, every analysis after diversity analysis relied on just the 250 most abundant clonotypes from each sample. TCRdb itself trimmed the public reads at Q25 with fastp, ran MiXCR and retained productive beta chains. Rows matching on CDR3 protein sequence are summarized as one entry with the most common DNA and genes. The V and J calls reflect TCRdb's pipeline rather than the authors' work. The sample table lists fewer than 250,000 distinct CDR3 sequences, less than 75% of them with a count of one. Of the sample, roughly 6.4% is held by the ten largest clones.

In this chain, TRBV11-2 is recombined with TRBJ1-1, with no confident D gene call. The receptor comes from a woman in her sixties with primary liver carcinoma and hepatitis B virus infection. Sequenced: peripheral blood. CDR3 protein: CVSSLRDTEAFF. The nucleotide sequence is given as TGTGTCAGCAGCTTAAGGGACACTGAAGCTTTCTTT.